This T cell receptor (beta chain) stems from a study of T cell responses to AZD1222 COVID-19 vaccine. CDR1 MNHEY and CDR2 SVGEGT come from the germline V gene. V was clipped by 5 bases and J by 10 bases; unmatched bases: 5. The CDR3 runs 12 residues. Generated by immunoSEQ multiplex PCR, the TCRdb table keeps only in-frame clones and is missing some. In the table there are 97,000 or so clones, around 86% of which are singletons. The source was peripheral blood, collected on day 0 of AZD1222 vaccination. This receptor was identified in an adult in good health. This sequence joins TRBV6-2 or TRBV6-3 and TRBJ2-1, with 7 positions matching TRBD2. This chain's CDR3 is CASSPRTREQFF. The CDR3 bases are TGTGCCAGCAGTCCCAGGACTAGAGAGCAGTTCTTC.